The sequence of this T cell receptor beta chain was determined in a study of CD8+ T cells in alopecia areata. Looking at the study overall: Twice a day, 5 to 10 mg of oral tofacitinib was administered to treated patients. Study results and limitations: Tissue-resident alphabeta T cells belonging to normal skin likewise get sequenced within scalp specimens.

This CDR3 contains 14 residues. Germline lookup yields CDR1 SGHTA and CDR2 FQGNSA. V lost 1 base to trimming and J lost 11 bases, with 15 bases between them. Regarding this clone: The antigen remains undetermined.

RNA, once extracted, was reverse transcribed into cDNA for use as the sequencing template. The repertoire was sequenced with immunoSEQ multiplex PCR; TCRdb's copy has only in-frame clones and lacks some. The sample records about 97,000 clones, approximately 42% being singletons. Source material: CD4+ T cells sorted from blood. The clonotype was recovered from a human donor with alopecia areata. The gene calls are TRBV7-2 and TRBJ1-5; D is undetermined. The CDR3 spells CASSLGPPTVAQHF. The CDR3 nucleotides are TGTGCCAGCAGCTTAGGACCGCCCACGGTGGCCCAGCATTTT.